The 17 T cell receptor beta chains given below trace back to one sample, sequenced in a study of Ad26.COV2.S vaccination and SARS-CoV-2 variants (dated by TCRdb to 2020 to 2022). The treatment or condition label of this sample denotes: around 19 received Ad26.COV2.S at low or high dose, single or two shots; roughly five received placebo; per-sample allocation not given. For vaccine and placebo recipients, the sequenced repertoires came from samples collected on day 63 after the first injection. Library preparation used the immunoSEQ multiplex PCR assay. Here the immuneACCESS table is served through TCRdb, limited to in-frame sequences with V and J called. Missing clones are a known gap in these copies; in checked studies unresolved V genes cover under half, and the rest lacks a known reason. In this sample the table shows a few hundred thousand clones, roughly 90% of which occur a single time. The top ten constitute around 1.7% of the sample.

Sequences were derived from peripheral blood, sampled in a trial of Ad26.COV2.S vaccine versus placebo. The source is a person between 18 and 60 years old who received the Ad26.COV2.S COVID-19 vaccine or a placebo.

The genes are TRBV15 and TRBJ2-1, with 7 bases matching TRBD2. The CDR3 is 16 amino acids. Germline-derived CDR1 and CDR2 are LNHNV and YYDKDF (reference sequence). V gave up 1 base and J gave up 7 bases; unmatched junction bases: 10. This CDR3 reads CATSRAASGLWNEQFF. CDR3 DNA: TGTGCCACCAGCAGAGCGGCTAGCGGCTTATGGAATGAGCAGTTCTTC.

The chain employs TRBV3-1 (or the pseudogene TRBV3-2) and TRBJ2-1; TRBD1 matches at 7 bases. There are 15 residues in the CDR3. Germline V gene sequence: CDR1 LGHDT, CDR2 YNNKEL (reference sequence). Trimming took 4 bases from V and 0 from J; bases not matched to a gene: 3. CDR3 DNA sequence: TGTGCCAGCAGCCCACAGGGGAGCTCCTACAATGAGCAGTTCTTC. Its translation: CASSPQGSSYNEQFF.

The chain is built from TRBV5-5 and TRBJ2-7, with a weak D call TRBD1 (6 bases). CDR3 length equals 14 residues. Trimming left V 3 bases short and J 4 bases short, with 14 bases between. Germline lookup yields CDR1 SGHKS and CDR2 YYEKEE (reference sequence). CDR3 coding DNA: TGTGCCAGCAGCTCGGGGCAGGGGATTTACGAGCAGTACTTC. Residues: CASSSGQGIYEQYF.

The chain carries TRBV10-3 and TRBJ1-2; possible D gene TRBD1, 6 bases. The CDR3 totals 16 residues. Trimming took off 10 bases at V and 4 bases at J, with 25 bases between the two ends. CDR1 and CDR2 (germline): ENHRY, SYGVKD. CDR3 sequence: CATLRGGSASPYGYTF. DNA of the CDR3: TGTGCCACCCTCCGTGGGGGCAGTGCCTCTCCCTATGGCTACACCTTC.

This sequence joins TRBV15 and TRBJ1-2; 7 bases agree with TRBD1. The ends lost 3 bases at V and 7 bases at J; junction bases unmatched: 8. Germline V lookup: CDR1 LNHNV, CDR2 YYDKDF (reference sequence). This CDR3 is 14 amino acids long. The CDR3 sequence: CATSSPETGVGYTF. The CDR3 DNA reads as TGTGCCACCAGCAGTCCCGAAACAGGGGTTGGCTACACCTTC.

V usage is TRBV6-5 and J usage is TRBJ1-6; 9 nucleotides agree with TRBD1. Germline V CDR1 and CDR2: MNHEY, SVGAGI. V shed 0 bases, J shed 7 bases, and the junction held 1 base outside the gene matches. The CDR3 has 15 residues. The CDR3 spells CASSYSGTGNSPLHF. In DNA form, the CDR3 reads TGTGCCAGCAGTTACTCCGGGACAGGGAATTCACCCCTCCACTTT.

The V and J genes are TRBV19 and TRBJ2-7; TRBD1 matches 10 bases. CDR3 length equals 14 residues. The trim removed 6 bases at V and 3 bases at J, leaving 5 bases unmatched. The germline V gene encodes CDR1 LNHDA and CDR2 SQIVND (reference sequence). The CDR3 reads CASRTGTGVYEQYF. The DNA of the CDR3 is TGTGCCAGTAGAACCGGGACAGGGGTCTACGAGCAGTACTTC.

The V gene is TRBV6-2 or TRBV6-3, the J gene TRBJ1-2, with 9 bases matching TRBD1. V gave up 5 bases and J gave up 7 bases; unmatched junction bases: 11. The length of the CDR3 is 15 residues. Germline CDR1 MNHEY, CDR2 SVGEGT. CDR3 coding DNA: TGTGCCAGCAGTATAACAGGGGGCGTTTCTGGTGGCTACACCTTC. Its protein product is CASSITGGVSGGYTF.

The gene calls are TRBV30 and TRBJ2-3; a possible D gene is TRBD2 (6 bases). The CDR3 totals 14 residues. V dropped 2 bases and J dropped 8 bases, with 17 bases sitting between them. Germline lookup yields CDR1 GTSNPN and CDR2 SVGIG (reference sequence). The CDR3 DNA follows: TGTGCCTGGAGTCCCGAGGGTGGGGGGTCTACGCAGTATTTT. Translating gives CAWSPEGGGSTQYF. The variable domain in full, with the rest retrieved from reference TRBV30 and TRBJ2-3, is SQTIHQWPATLVQPVGSPLSLECTVEGTSNPNLYWYRQAAGRGLQLLFYSVGIGQISSEVPQNLSASRPQDRQFILSSKKLLLSDSGFYLCAWSPEGGGSTQYFGPGTRLTVL.

The gene calls are TRBV6-5 and TRBJ1-6; D remains ambiguous. Trimming removed 10 bases at V and 6 bases at J, with 19 bases between. CDR1 is MNHEY, CDR2 SVGAGI, per germline. This CDR3 has 15 amino acids. CDR3 in amino acids: CATTRAGSRNSPLHF. The CDR3 DNA sequence: TGTGCCACCACTCGGGCCGGATCGCGTAATTCACCCCTCCACTTT.

The V and J genes are TRBV2 and TRBJ2-7; TRBD1 aligns across 7 bases. V dropped 1 base and J dropped 0; count of bases not matched to a gene: 9. The V gene's germline CDR1 is SNHLY and CDR2 FYNNEI. This CDR3 comprises 17 residues. The CDR3 loop is CASSEGDSLRSSYEQYF. CDR3 DNA sequence: TGTGCCAGCAGTGAAGGGGACAGCCTTCGGTCCTCCTACGAGCAGTACTTC.

The chain employs TRBV6-2 or TRBV6-3 and TRBJ1-4, with 9 bases identical to TRBD1. Germline V lookup: CDR1 MNHEY, CDR2 SVGEGT. Trimming cost V 6 bases and J 8 bases; bases outside gene matches: 10. The CDR3 consists of 15 residues. The CDR3 DNA reads TGTGCCAGCAGCAGCCCGGGACAGGGAGGAGAAAAACTGTTTTTT. As protein: CASSSPGQGGEKLFF.

V gene TRBV6-5 combines with J gene TRBJ1-1; D not certain. V shed 2 bases and J shed 0 bases, with 10 bases lying between them. CDR3 length: 15 amino acids. Germline assignment: CDR1 MNHEY and CDR2 SVGAGI. The CDR3 protein is CASSYEMVVNTEAFF. The DNA of the CDR3 is TGTGCCAGCAGTTACGAAATGGTAGTGAACACTGAAGCTTTCTTT.

The rearrangement uses TRBV6-5 and TRBJ1-2; D may be TRBD1 (6 bases). Germline CDR1 is MNHEY and CDR2 is SVGAGI. The CDR3 consists of 16 residues. V was shortened by 0 bases and J by 4 bases, with 15 bases between the two germline ends. CDR3 DNA: TGTGCCAGCAGTTACTCCTCAGGGGCCAGGGCCTATGGCTACACCTTC. It translates to CASSYSSGARAYGYTF.

This clone was seen a few times. The V and J genes are TRBV6-2 or TRBV6-3 and TRBJ1-1; the D gene is possibly TRBD1 (5 bases). Germline CDR1 MNHEY, CDR2 SVGEGT. The CDR3 sequence is 14 residues long. V gave up 4 bases and J gave up 5 bases, with 14 bases separating them. In nucleotides, the CDR3 is TGTGCCAGCAGTTCTGGGACCTGGGGGACTGAAGCTTTCTTT. Translation gives CASSSGTWGTEAFF.

The J gene is TRBJ1-1, the V gene TRBV7-8; a weak D match, TRBD1 (5 bases). In germline, CDR1 is SGHVS, CDR2 FQNEAQ. Trimming took 11 bases from V and 1 from J, leaving 20 bases between them. The CDR3 totals 15 residues. CDR3 nucleotide sequence: TGTGCCTCCCATCGCTCCGGGACGGCGAACACTGAAGCTTTCTTT. Translation: CASHRSGTANTEAFF. The complete variable domain, with remaining parts taken from reference TRBV7-8 and TRBJ1-1, reads GAGVSQSPRYKVAKRGQDVALRCDPISGHVSLFWYQQALGQGPEFLTYFQNEAQLDKSGLPSDRFFAERPEGSVSTLKIQRTQQEDSAVYLCASHRSGTANTEAFFGQGTRLTVV.

This clone was detected once. The V gene is TRBV3-1 (or the pseudogene TRBV3-2), the J gene TRBJ2-7, with D tentatively TRBD1 (6 bases). The germline V and J ends were trimmed by 1 base and 0 bases, with 13 bases remaining between them. Germline loops: CDR1 LGHDT, CDR2 YNNKEL (reference sequence). The CDR3 is made up of 16 amino acids. The CDR3 loop is CASSQVRDTDSYEQYF. The CDR3 DNA follows: TGTGCCAGCAGCCAAGTTAGGGACACCGACTCCTACGAGCAGTACTTC.